The rows below give T cell receptor beta chains drawn from one sample of a study of blood T cell repertoires in COVID-19. TCRdb's copy holds only in-frame clones and misses some; the assay was immunoSEQ multiplex PCR. The sample includes roughly 220,000 clones, 80% of them seen just once. Sequencing was carried out using peripheral blood. These receptors were collected from a woman aged 70 to 79 with acute or convalescent COVID-19. Each CDR3 is given with its conserved first and last residue.

length: 13; J: TRBJ1-2; V: TRBV3-1/TRBV3-2; CDR3: CASSRQGTSGYTF
length: 15; J: TRBJ2-1; V: TRBV10-3; CDR3: CAISESSSGGTSQFF
length: 13; J: TRBJ2-1; V: TRBV7-6; CDR3: CASSLRQGGEQFF
length: 17; J: TRBJ2-1; V: TRBV7-6; CDR3: CASSLALAGAPYNEQFF
length: 11; J: TRBJ1-1; V: TRBV20-1; CDR3: CSARTGGEAFF
length: 15; J: TRBJ2-7; V: TRBV5-5; CDR3: CASSLEQGPTYEQYF
length: 16; J: TRBJ1-3; V: TRBV20-1; CDR3: CSASESRGPSGNTIYF
length: 16; J: TRBJ1-1; V: TRBV18; CDR3: CASSPRGGSGGTEAFF
length: 15; J: TRBJ1-3; V: TRBV28; CDR3: CASSFRGFSGNTIYF
length: 14; J: TRBJ2-3; V: TRBV3-1/TRBV3-2; CDR3: CASSQVGGLDTQYF
length: 14; J: TRBJ2-3; V: TRBV5-4; CDR3: CASSAGTARDTQYF
length: 15; J: TRBJ2-7; V: TRBV5-1; CDR3: CASSLSGDSSYEQYF
length: 13; J: TRBJ2-3; V: TRBV29-1; CDR3: CSGRDFYTDTQYF
length: 15; J: TRBJ1-1; V: TRBV18; CDR3: CASSRNRGPATEAFF
length: 17; J: TRBJ1-1; V: TRBV28; CDR3: CASSLTLSGAGGTEAFF
length: 16; J: TRBJ1-1; V: TRBV6-1; CDR3: CASSVRADGLGTEAFF
length: 13; J: TRBJ1-5; V: TRBV19; CDR3: CASSLDRWKPQHF
length: 15; J: TRBJ2-3; V: TRBV5-1; CDR3: CASSLIEATTDTQYF
length: 12; J: TRBJ1-3; V: TRBV29-1; CDR3: CSVRTGGNTIYF
length: 15; J: TRBJ2-7; V: TRBV5-8; CDR3: CASSFVGQGSYEQYF
length: 15; J: TRBJ2-7; V: TRBV5-1; CDR3: CASSLGGSTPYEQYF
length: 14; J: TRBJ2-3; V: TRBV28; CDR3: CASSHGLAGGTQYF
length: 15; J: TRBJ2-7; V: TRBV11-3; CDR3: CASSLTGHQIYEQYF
length: 15; J: TRBJ2-1; V: TRBV6-2/TRBV6-3; CDR3: CASSRGGLASNEQFF
length: 18; J: TRBJ2-1; V: TRBV25-1; CDR3: CASSEYTRAAVPYNEQFF
length: 15; J: TRBJ1-1; V: TRBV18; CDR3: CASSRTTGQNTEAFF
length: 16; J: TRBJ2-2; V: TRBV11-1; CDR3: CASSRISGSRTGELFF
length: 15; J: TRBJ2-1; V: TRBV5-6; CDR3: CASSPGLAGYNEQFF